This is a list of T cell receptor beta chains from one sample in a study of post-analysis software for immune sequencing data. In TCRdb, the PCR reads were re-called with MiXCR into one record per CDR3 protein. The table includes hundreds of thousands of distinct CDR3 sequences, about 50% detected once. Source material: blood. Receptors originate from a girl between 10 and 17 years old with multiple sclerosis. The CDR3 runs from the conserved cysteine through the conserved F or W. Each record gives: clone size, V gene, J gene, CDR3 protein. A row's size may be missing; if present it is once, few, many or a size class.

abundance: -
v_gene: TRBV10-3
j_gene: TRBJ1-5
CDR3aa: CAISEGQSNQPQHF

abundance: -
v_gene: TRBV28
j_gene: TRBJ1-1
CDR3aa: CASTPGQPNTEAFF

abundance: -
v_gene: TRBV12-5
j_gene: TRBJ1-2
CDR3aa: CASGPITGYTF

abundance: -
v_gene: TRBV12-3/TRBV12-4
j_gene: TRBJ2-5
CDR3aa: CASSSTGTDGSQYF

abundance: few
v_gene: TRBV7-8
j_gene: TRBJ1-2
CDR3aa: CASSLLTVNYGYTF

abundance: -
v_gene: TRBV5-1
j_gene: -
CDR3aa: CASSLVDRGGEQYF

abundance: few
v_gene: TRBV20-1
j_gene: TRBJ2-5
CDR3aa: CSARPGQGQQETQYF

abundance: -
v_gene: TRBV9
j_gene: TRBJ2-1
CDR3aa: CASSVGGSLNEQFF

abundance: few
v_gene: TRBV6-1
j_gene: TRBJ2-7
CDR3aa: CASNPPGGFYEQYF

abundance: -
v_gene: TRBV7-6
j_gene: TRBJ2-7
CDR3aa: CASSLGWMAEQYF

abundance: few
v_gene: TRBV5-1
j_gene: TRBJ1-4
CDR3aa: CASSPQPATNEKLFF

abundance: -
v_gene: TRBV6-5
j_gene: TRBJ2-3
CDR3aa: CASSRDGRDTQYF

abundance: -
v_gene: TRBV5-1
j_gene: TRBJ1-1
CDR3aa: CASSLFPGLNQGPFTEAFF

abundance: -
v_gene: TRBV5-1
j_gene: -
CDR3aa: CASSLEAGSNEQYF

abundance: once
v_gene: TRBV6-4
j_gene: TRBJ2-1
CDR3aa: CASASGREGDEQFF

abundance: -
v_gene: TRBV29-1
j_gene: -
CDR3aa: CSVEEPGQGWNIQYF

abundance: -
v_gene: TRBV12-3/TRBV12-4
j_gene: TRBJ1-2
CDR3aa: CASSSKVSGGYTF

abundance: -
v_gene: TRBV14
j_gene: -
CDR3aa: CASSHLAGGPAEQYF

abundance: -
v_gene: TRBV9
j_gene: TRBJ2-3
CDR3aa: CASSATTDTQYF

abundance: -
v_gene: TRBV20-1
j_gene: TRBJ1-2
CDR3aa: CSARGGGDYGYTF

abundance: -
v_gene: TRBV20-1
j_gene: -
CDR3aa: CSARADRGNHEQYF

abundance: -
v_gene: TRBV10-3
j_gene: TRBJ2-3
CDR3aa: CAISVGITDTQYF

abundance: -
v_gene: TRBV20-1
j_gene: TRBJ2-7
CDR3aa: CSARDDGVRGHEQYF

abundance: -
v_gene: TRBV29-1
j_gene: TRBJ1-2
CDR3aa: CSVPRGALGYTF

abundance: -
v_gene: TRBV5-6
j_gene: TRBJ2-5
CDR3aa: CASSEELAGAGETQYF

abundance: once
v_gene: TRBV6-5
j_gene: TRBJ1-6
CDR3aa: CASNRGSNSPLHF

abundance: many
v_gene: TRBV18
j_gene: TRBJ2-5
CDR3aa: CASSPGAQETQYF

abundance: -
v_gene: TRBV10-3
j_gene: TRBJ1-5
CDR3aa: CAINRDREQPQHF

abundance: -
v_gene: TRBV20-1
j_gene: TRBJ1-2
CDR3aa: CSTYRGLIYGYTF

abundance: -
v_gene: TRBV29-1
j_gene: -
CDR3aa: CSVEGPGYEQYF

abundance: -
v_gene: TRBV6-1
j_gene: TRBJ1-6
CDR3aa: CASSVQETNSPLHF

abundance: -
v_gene: TRBV6-5
j_gene: TRBJ1-1
CDR3aa: CASSYGQGRLNTEAFF

abundance: -
v_gene: TRBV7-2
j_gene: TRBJ1-5
CDR3aa: CASSSGHLSNQPQHF

abundance: -
v_gene: TRBV5-1
j_gene: TRBJ2-5
CDR3aa: CASSSDGRETRYF

abundance: once
v_gene: TRBV7-2
j_gene: TRBJ2-1
CDR3aa: CASSFWRQRHEQFF

abundance: -
v_gene: TRBV12-3/TRBV12-4
j_gene: TRBJ1-2
CDR3aa: CASSPKGTGDLNYGYTF

abundance: -
v_gene: TRBV20-1
j_gene: TRBJ2-3
CDR3aa: CSAALTTASTDTQYF

abundance: once
v_gene: TRBV20-1
j_gene: TRBJ2-1
CDR3aa: CSALAGTGGYNEQFF

abundance: few
v_gene: TRBV29-1
j_gene: TRBJ1-2
CDR3aa: CSVEGTFHGYTF

abundance: -
v_gene: TRBV10-2
j_gene: TRBJ2-1
CDR3aa: CASKGLAGGPSYNEQFF

abundance: few
v_gene: TRBV7-2
j_gene: TRBJ2-1
CDR3aa: CASRRTSGGYNEQFF

abundance: few
v_gene: TRBV6-5
j_gene: TRBJ2-7
CDR3aa: CASSYFGTGVTEQYF

abundance: -
v_gene: TRBV6-1
j_gene: TRBJ2-5
CDR3aa: CASSERPEPVTQYF

abundance: few
v_gene: TRBV5-1
j_gene: TRBJ2-5
CDR3aa: CASSLPGVGETQYF

abundance: -
v_gene: TRBV3-1
j_gene: TRBJ2-5
CDR3aa: CASSPPMGSGEQYF